This entry lists 6 T cell receptor beta chains sequenced from one sample in a study of cytomegalovirus exposure and HLA in healthy donors. The PCR was carried out with 60 Vbeta primers and 13 Jbeta primers. Libraries were prepared by immunoSEQ multiplex PCR; TCRdb keeps only in-frame clonotypes and omits some of them. Found here are approximately 130,000 clones, approximately 79% of them singletons; the top ten hold 1.1%. Sequenced: PBMCs. The receptor set was obtained from a male donor in good health and CMV-seronegative.

The chain is built from TRBV7-2 and TRBJ1-3; tentative D call: TRBD1 (5 bases). Trimming took off 5 bases at V and 0 bases at J, with 17 bases between the two ends. CDR3 size: 17 residues. Germline V lookup: CDR1 SGHTA, CDR2 FQGNSA. CDR3 region: CASSPQPGSLSGNTIYF. CDR3 DNA: TGTGCCAGCAGCCCACAACCAGGGTCCCTCTCTGGAAACACCATATATTTT. Variable domain in full (rest from reference TRBV7-2 and TRBJ1-3): GAGVSQSPSNKVTEKGKDVELRCDPISGHTALYWYRQSLGQGLEFLIYFQGNSAPDKSGLPSDRFSAERTGGSVSTLTIQRTQQEDSAVYLCASSPQPGSLSGNTIYFGEGSWLTVV.

This chain joins TRBV19 and TRBJ2-7; the D gene is possibly TRBD1 (5 bases). CDR1 is LNHDA and CDR2 is SQIVND in the germline V gene (reference sequence). CDR3 length: 17 amino acids. Trimming pared 3 bases from V and 6 bases from J, leaving 24 bases between. The CDR3 sequence: CASSIGALQGKGSEQYF. Written as DNA, the CDR3 is TGTGCCAGTAGTATTGGTGCCCTCCAGGGAAAAGGGTCCGAGCAGTACTTC. Together with reference TRBV19 and TRBJ2-7, the CDR3 gives the full variable domain: DGGITQSPKYLFRKEGQNVTLSCEQNLNHDAMYWYRQDPGQGLRLIYYSQIVNDFQKGDIAEGYSVSREKKESFPLTVTSAQKNPTAFYLCASSIGALQGKGSEQYFGPGTRLTVT.

The CDR3 protein is CASRRITGVTEAFF. The CDR3 nucleotides are TGCGCCAGCAGACGAATCACAGGGGTCACTGAAGCTTTCTTT. The chain links TRBV5-1 to TRBJ1-1, with 7 bases fitting TRBD1. The trim removed 5 bases at V and 4 bases at J, leaving 8 bases unmatched. The germline V gene has CDR1 SGHRS and CDR2 YFSETQ. This CDR3 comprises 14 residues.

V is TRBV6-4 and J is TRBJ2-2; maybe TRBD2 (5 bases). Trimming left V 0 bases short and J 3 bases short, with 5 bases between. Per the germline V gene, CDR1 is MRHNA and CDR2 is SNTAGT. The CDR3 runs to 14 residues. DNA for the CDR3: TGTGCCAGCAGTGACTCCGGGGACACCGGGGAGCTGTTTTTT. Translating gives CASSDSGDTGELFF.

The chain combines TRBV21-1 with TRBJ1-4; no check of the table's D call, TRBD1, against the DNA was made. TRBV21-1 is given as a pseudogene. The CDR3 totals 15 residues. The CDR3 sequence is CASSTEDRVHEKLFF. The CDR3 bases are TGTGCCAGCAGCACCGAGGACAGGGTCCATGAAAAACTGTTTTTT.

This clone showed up just a few times. This chain connects TRBV7-9 to TRBJ1-1, with 11 bases aligning to TRBD1. With 5 bases clipped from V and 6 bases from J, the junction kept 5 bases outside the gene matches. Germline loops: CDR1 SEHNR, CDR2 FQNEAQ (reference sequence). This CDR3 has 14 residues. This CDR3 reads CASSRDRGSSEAFF. DNA for the CDR3: TGTGCCAGCAGCCGGGACAGGGGGTCGTCTGAAGCTTTCTTT.